Listed below are T cell receptor beta chains from one sample, sequenced in a study of T cells in Graves' hyperthyroidism and ophthalmopathy. Via MiXCR, TCRdb re-called the multiplex PCR reads, giving one row per CDR3 protein. This sample has 700,000 to 850,000 distinct CDR3 sequences, with about 35% found just once. The sequenced material came from blood. The origin of the receptors is a woman in her 40s with Graves' hyperthyroidism. Each CDR3 is given without its conserved first and last residue.

>15|TRBV5-1
ASSLVETGSGANVLT
>12|TRBV11-2
ASSLVGYWDEQY
>12|TRBV19
ASTRRTSNQPQH
>13|TRBV5-1
ASSLAPGAPEKLF
>14|TRBV5-5
ASTHEGGIWAYGYT
>13|TRBV20-1
SARASGSINQPQH
>14|TRBV7-2
ASSPSPGTRNTEAF
>10|TRBV10-3
AISDRGHGHT
>13|TRBV5-4
ASSGLDRHPSSLH
>13|TRBV6-5
ASKYRHLSNQPQH
>15|TRBV7-2
ASFLRGGRGYPETQY
>15|TRBV20-1
SARASAAGIPRETQY